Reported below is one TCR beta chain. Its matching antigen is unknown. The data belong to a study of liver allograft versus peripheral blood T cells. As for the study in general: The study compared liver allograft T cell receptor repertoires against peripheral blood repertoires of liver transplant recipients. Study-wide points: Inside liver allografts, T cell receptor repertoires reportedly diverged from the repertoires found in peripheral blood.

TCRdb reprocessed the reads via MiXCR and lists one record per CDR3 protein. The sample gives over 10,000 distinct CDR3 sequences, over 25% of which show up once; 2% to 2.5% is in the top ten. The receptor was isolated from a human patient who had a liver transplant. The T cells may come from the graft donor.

This CDR3 reads CASSYSSGTGQHEQYF. The CDR3 nucleotides read TGTGCCAGCAGTTACTCGTCTGGGACAGGCCAGCACGAGCAGTACTTC. The chain uses TRBV6-5 and TRBJ2-7, with TRBD1 matching over 8 bases. The V gene end was trimmed by 0 bases and the J gene end by 5 bases; junction bases not matched to a gene: 9. Germline V gene lookup returns CDR1 MNHEY and CDR2 SVGAGI. This CDR3 has 16 residues.